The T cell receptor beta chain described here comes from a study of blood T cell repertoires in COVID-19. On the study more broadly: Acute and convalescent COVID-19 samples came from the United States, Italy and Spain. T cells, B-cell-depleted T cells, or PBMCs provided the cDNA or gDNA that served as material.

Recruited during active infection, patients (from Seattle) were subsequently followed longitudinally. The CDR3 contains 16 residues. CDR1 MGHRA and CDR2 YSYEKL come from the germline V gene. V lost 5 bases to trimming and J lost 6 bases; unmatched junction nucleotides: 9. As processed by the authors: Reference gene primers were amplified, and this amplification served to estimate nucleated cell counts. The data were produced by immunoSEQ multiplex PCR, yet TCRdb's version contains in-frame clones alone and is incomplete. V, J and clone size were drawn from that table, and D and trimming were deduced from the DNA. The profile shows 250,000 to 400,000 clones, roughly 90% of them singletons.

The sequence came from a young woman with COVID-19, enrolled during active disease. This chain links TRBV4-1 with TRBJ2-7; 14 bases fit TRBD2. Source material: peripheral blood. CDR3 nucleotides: TGCGCCAGCAGCTACGGGACTAGCGGGAGTCTAGCCGAGCAGTACTTC. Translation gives CASSYGTSGSLAEQYF.